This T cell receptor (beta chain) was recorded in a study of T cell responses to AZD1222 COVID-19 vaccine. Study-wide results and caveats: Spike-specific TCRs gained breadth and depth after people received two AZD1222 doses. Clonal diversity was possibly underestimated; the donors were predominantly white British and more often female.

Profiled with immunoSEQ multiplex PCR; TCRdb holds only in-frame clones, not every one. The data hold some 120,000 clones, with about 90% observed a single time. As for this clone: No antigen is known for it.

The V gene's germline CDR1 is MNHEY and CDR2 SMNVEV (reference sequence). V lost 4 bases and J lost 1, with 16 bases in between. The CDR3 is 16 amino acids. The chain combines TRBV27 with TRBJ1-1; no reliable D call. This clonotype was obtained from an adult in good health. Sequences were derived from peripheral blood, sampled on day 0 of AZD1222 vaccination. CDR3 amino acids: CASSSIRVSRNTEAFF. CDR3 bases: TGTGCCAGCAGTTCGATCCGGGTTAGTAGGAACACTGAAGCTTTCTTT.